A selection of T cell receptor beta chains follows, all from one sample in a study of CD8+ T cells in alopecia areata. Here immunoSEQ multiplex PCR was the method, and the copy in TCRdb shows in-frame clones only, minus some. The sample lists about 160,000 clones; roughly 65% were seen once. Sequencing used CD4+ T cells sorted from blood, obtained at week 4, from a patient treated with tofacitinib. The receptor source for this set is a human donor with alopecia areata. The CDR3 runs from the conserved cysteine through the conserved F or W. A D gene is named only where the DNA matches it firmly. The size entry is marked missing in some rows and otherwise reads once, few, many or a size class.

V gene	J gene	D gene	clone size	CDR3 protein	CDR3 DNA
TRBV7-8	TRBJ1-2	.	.	CASSLSSYGYTF	TGTGCCAGCAGCTTAAGTTCCTATGGCTACACCTTC
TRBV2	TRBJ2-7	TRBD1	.	CASSADRSEQYF	TGTGCCAGCAGTGCGGACAGGTCGGAGCAGTACTTC
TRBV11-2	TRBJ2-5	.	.	CASSNSISGPETQYF	TGTGCCAGCAGCAATTCGATATCAGGGCCCGAGACCCAGTACTTC
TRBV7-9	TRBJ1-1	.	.	CASSFPGQNTEAFF	TGTGCCAGCAGCTTCCCGGGACAGAACACTGAAGCTTTCTTT
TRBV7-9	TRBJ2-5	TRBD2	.	CASSFTSGAKETQYF	TGTGCCAGCAGCTTTACTAGCGGGGCAAAAGAGACCCAGTACTTC
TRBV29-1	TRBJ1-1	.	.	CSAGGGFSEAFF	TGCAGCGCGGGGGGGGGCTTCTCCGAAGCTTTCTTT
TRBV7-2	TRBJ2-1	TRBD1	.	CASSRDRVGDEQFF	TGTGCCAGCAGTCGAGACAGGGTAGGAGATGAGCAGTTCTTC
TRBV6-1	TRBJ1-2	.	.	CASSQGRRSYGYTF	TGTGCCAGCAGTCAGGGGCGAAGGAGTTATGGCTACACCTTC
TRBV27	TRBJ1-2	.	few	CASRGRSNYGYTF	TGTGCCAGCCGGGGCAGATCTAACTATGGCTACACCTTC
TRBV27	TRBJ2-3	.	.	CASSLRAASTDTQYF	TGTGCCAGCAGTTTAAGGGCGGCTAGCACAGATACGCAGTATTTT
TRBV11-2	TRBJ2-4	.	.	CASSLSGFKNIQYF	TGTGCCAGCAGCCTATCCGGTTTCAAAAACATTCAGTACTTC
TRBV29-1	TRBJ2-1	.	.	CSVGKGYDEQFF	TGCAGCGTTGGGAAGGGCTATGATGAGCAGTTCTTC
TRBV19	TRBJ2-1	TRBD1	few	CASSRQGFSYNEQFF	TGTGCCAGTAGTCGACAGGGATTCTCCTACAATGAGCAGTTCTTC
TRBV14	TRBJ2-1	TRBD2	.	CASSQGGGAYNEQFF	TGTGCCAGCAGCCAAGGCGGGGGGGCCTACAATGAGCAGTTCTTC
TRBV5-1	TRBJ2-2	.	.	CASSTGDTGELFF	TGCGCCAGCAGCACCGGGGACACCGGGGAGCTGTTTTTT
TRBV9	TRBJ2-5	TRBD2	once	CASSVGGAGGETQYF	TGTGCCAGCAGCGTAGGCGGAGCGGGAGGGGAGACCCAGTACTTC
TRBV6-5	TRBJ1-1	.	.	CASTPRGFWNTEAFF	TGTGCCAGCACTCCACGGGGCTTTTGGAACACTGAAGCTTTCTTT
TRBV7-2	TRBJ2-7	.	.	CASSPSGTRTYEQYF	TGTGCCAGCAGCCCCTCCGGGACACGTACCTACGAGCAGTACTTC
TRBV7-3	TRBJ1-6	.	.	CASSHRTHSPLHF	TGTGCCAGCAGCCACCGGACGCATTCACCCCTCCACTTT
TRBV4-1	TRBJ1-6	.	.	CASSQEGGPSGNSPLHF	TGCGCCAGCAGCCAAGAAGGCGGGCCTTCGGGTAATTCACCCCTCCACTTT
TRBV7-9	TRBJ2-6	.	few	CASSLQNSGANVLTF	TGTGCCAGCAGCTTGCAGAACTCTGGGGCCAACGTCCTGACTTTC
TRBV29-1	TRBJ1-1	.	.	CSVANGGPTEAFF	TGCAGCGTAGCCAACGGGGGCCCCACTGAAGCTTTCTTT
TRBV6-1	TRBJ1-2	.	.	CASSDNYGYTF	TGTGCCAGCAGTGACAACTATGGCTACACCTTC
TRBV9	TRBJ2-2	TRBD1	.	CASSAAGTVRGELFF	TGTGCCAGCAGCGCTGCCGGGACAGTGAGGGGGGAGCTGTTTTTT
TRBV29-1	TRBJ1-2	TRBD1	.	CSGRRGDGYTF	TGCAGCGGACGCAGGGGGGATGGCTACACCTTC
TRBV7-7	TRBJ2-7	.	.	CASSLETKQYF	TGTGCTAGCAGCTTAGAGACGAAGCAGTACTTC
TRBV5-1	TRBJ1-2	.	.	CASSLEQLSDGYTF	TGCGCCAGCAGCTTGGAACAGCTTTCTGATGGCTACACCTTC
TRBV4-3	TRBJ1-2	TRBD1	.	CASSPGTGGVTGYTF	TGCGCCAGCAGCCCAGGGACAGGGGGCGTGACCGGCTACACCTTC
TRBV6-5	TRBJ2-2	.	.	CASSYARAGGELFF	TGTGCCAGCAGTTACGCCAGGGCCGGCGGGGAGCTGTTTTTT
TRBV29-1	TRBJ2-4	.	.	CSVGWGDIQYF	TGCAGCGTTGGTTGGGGGGACATTCAGTACTTC
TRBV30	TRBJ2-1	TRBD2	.	CAWRSKSGGLADDEQFF	TGTGCCTGGAGAAGTAAAAGCGGGGGGCTCGCCGACGATGAGCAGTTCTTC
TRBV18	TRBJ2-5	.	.	CASSQTQLALQETQYF	TGTGCCAGCTCACAGACGCAACTAGCCCTCCAAGAGACCCAGTACTTC
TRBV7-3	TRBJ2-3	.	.	CASSDRDTQYF	TGTGCCAGCAGTGATCGAGATACGCAGTATTTT
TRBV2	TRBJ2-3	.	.	CASSEERGRGQYF	TGTGCCAGCAGTGAAGAGAGGGGGCGGGGGCAGTATTTT
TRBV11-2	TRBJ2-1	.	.	CASRLLLGASYNEQFF	TGTGCCAGCAGGCTGCTATTGGGGGCGAGCTACAATGAGCAGTTCTTC
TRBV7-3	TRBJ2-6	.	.	CASSPSSGANVLTF	TGTGCCAGCAGCCCCTCTAGTGGGGCCAACGTCCTGACTTTC
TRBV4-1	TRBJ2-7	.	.	CASSQEGRLAYEQYF	TGCGCCAGCAGCCAAGAGGGCAGGTTAGCCTACGAGCAGTACTTC
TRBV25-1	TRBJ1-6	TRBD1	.	CASSQGDTYSPLHF	TGTGCCAGCAGCCAGGGGGACACCTATTCACCCCTCCACTTT
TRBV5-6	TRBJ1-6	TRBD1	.	CASSLSQGNSPLHF	TGTGCCAGCAGCTTGTCACAGGGGAATTCACCCCTCCACTTT
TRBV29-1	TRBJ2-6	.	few	CSVDMGLGANVLTF	TGCAGCGTTGATATGGGGCTCGGGGCCAACGTCCTGACTTTC
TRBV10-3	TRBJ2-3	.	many	CAISEGGWADTQYF	TGTGCCATCAGTGAGGGGGGCTGGGCAGATACGCAGTATTTT
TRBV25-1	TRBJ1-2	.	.	CASSETDNYGYTF	TGTGCCAGCAGTGAGACGGATAACTATGGCTACACCTTC
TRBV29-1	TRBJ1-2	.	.	CSALGRNYGYTF	TGCAGCGCTTTGGGCCGTAACTATGGCTACACCTTC
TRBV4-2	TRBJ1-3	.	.	CASSQEQMLSGNTIYF	TGTGCCAGCAGCCAGGAGCAAATGTTATCTGGAAACACCATATATTTT
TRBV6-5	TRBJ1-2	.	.	CASGRGGAYGYTF	TGTGCCAGCGGTAGAGGGGGTGCCTATGGCTACACCTTC
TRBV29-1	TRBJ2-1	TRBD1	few	CSAAGQGAFF	TGCAGCGCTGCGGGGCAGGGGGCCTTCTTC
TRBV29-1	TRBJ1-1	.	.	CSAADLDTEAFF	TGCAGCGCGGCGGATCTGGACACTGAAGCTTTCTTT
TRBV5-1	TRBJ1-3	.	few	CASSLDSSGNTIYF	TGCGCCAGCAGCTTGGACAGCTCTGGAAACACCATATATTTT
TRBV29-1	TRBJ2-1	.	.	CSEGSQFF	TGCAGCGAGGGCAGCCAGTTCTTC
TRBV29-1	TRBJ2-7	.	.	CSGTRGDYEQYF	TGCAGTGGTACGAGGGGGGACTACGAGCAGTACTTC
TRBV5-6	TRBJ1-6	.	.	CASSHRASGSPLHF	TGTGCCAGCAGCCACCGGGCCTCAGGTTCACCCCTCCACTTT
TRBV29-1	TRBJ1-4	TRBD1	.	CSVEITGTGGGKLFF	TGCAGCGTTGAAATTACCGGGACAGGGGGGGGAAAACTGTTTTTT
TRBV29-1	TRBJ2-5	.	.	CSVEARIQETQYF	TGCAGCGTTGAAGCACGGATTCAAGAGACCCAGTACTTC
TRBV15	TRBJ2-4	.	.	CATSRADGLAKNIQYF	TGTGCCACCAGCAGAGCCGACGGGTTAGCCAAAAACATTCAGTACTTC
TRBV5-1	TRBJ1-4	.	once	CASRTTGPGNEKLFF	TGCGCCAGCAGGACGACCGGGCCGGGTAATGAAAAACTGTTTTTT